Below, 4 T cell receptor beta chains from the same sample are listed, as sequenced in a study of blood T cell repertoires in COVID-19. The table came from immunoSEQ multiplex PCR; TCRdb's copy has only in-frame clones and leaves some out. The table has about 320,000 clones, over 70% seen once. The sequenced material came from peripheral blood. These receptors came from a woman in her forties or fifties with acute or convalescent COVID-19.

This clone was seen once. The J gene is TRBJ1-5, the V gene TRBV6-6; 8 bases align to TRBD1. The V gene end was trimmed by 6 bases and the J gene end by 0 bases; junction bases not matched to a gene: 7. CDR1 MNHNY and CDR2 SVGAGI come from the germline V gene (reference sequence). The CDR3 length is 16 residues. CDR3 nucleotide sequence: TGTGCCAGCAGGATTGGGACAGGAGATAGCAATCAGCCCCAGCATTTT. Its translation is CASRIGTGDSNQPQHF.

This clone appeared once. The V and J genes are TRBV9 and TRBJ1-2; D gene uncertain. Germline assignment: CDR1 SGDLS and CDR2 YYNGEE. V was pared by 0 bases and J by 8 bases, with 17 bases between. The CDR3 extends over 15 amino acids. The CDR3 is CASSVETYTRRGYTF. The CDR3 DNA follows: TGTGCCAGCAGCGTAGAGACCTACACCCGGCGGGGCTACACCTTC.

The chain is built from TRBV4-1 and TRBJ2-1, with 9 bases fitting TRBD2. The germline gives CDR1 MGHRA, CDR2 YSYEKL. The ends lost 4 bases at V and 8 bases at J; junction bases unmatched: 9. The CDR3 contains 15 residues. CDR3 nucleotide sequence: TGCGCCAGCAGCCGGTGGAGCGGGGGGCTCGATGAGCAGTTCTTC. It encodes CASSRWSGGLDEQFF.

The rearrangement uses TRBV29-1 and TRBJ1-1, with 9 bases fitting TRBD1. Germline-derived CDR1 and CDR2 are SQVTM and ANQGSEA. The CDR3 is 11 amino acids. V was pared by 6 bases and J by 6 bases, with 2 bases of the junction left unmatched. The CDR3 DNA reads TGCAGCGTGGGGACAGGGCCTGAAGCTTTCTTT. As protein: CSVGTGPEAFF.